These 14 T cell receptor beta chains originate from one sample sequenced in a study of post-analysis software for immune sequencing data. The study, taken as a whole, reports: Roughly 5 TRBV segments occurring more often in patients than controls included TRBV5-6, TRBV5-1 and TRBV20-1.

cDNA libraries for TCR beta contained unique molecular identifiers. TCRdb re-called the PCR reads through MiXCR, storing one row per CDR3 protein. The sample lists hundreds of thousands of distinct CDR3 sequences, 25% to 30% occurring once. These receptors' antigens are unknown. Sequencing used blood. The receptor source for this set is a girl aged 5-17 years with multiple sclerosis.

This chain connects TRBV20-1 to TRBJ1-2; 7 bases map to TRBD1. Germline loops: CDR1 DFQATT, CDR2 SNEGSKA (reference sequence). This CDR3 is 13 amino acids long. V was pared by 2 bases and J by 6 bases, with 6 bases of the junction left unmatched. CDR3 residues: CSARPRQGHGYTF. In nucleotides, the CDR3 is TGCAGTGCTAGACCTCGACAGGGTCATGGCTACACCTTC.

The chain is built from TRBV9 and TRBJ2-7, with 7 bases that match TRBD1. The junction had 7 bases not matched to a gene; V was cut back by 0 bases and J by 4 bases. The CDR3 contains 15 residues. The germline gives CDR1 SGDLS, CDR2 YYNGEE. CDR3 nucleotides: TGTGCCAGCAGCGTAGATGGGGACAGCCTGTACGAGCAGTACTTC. Translated: CASSVDGDSLYEQYF.

The V and J genes are TRBV29-1 and TRBJ2-1; 7 bases are shared with TRBD1. Near its end, the DNA agrees better with TRBJ2-7, so the J call may be wrong. This CDR3 region has 13 residues. Germline V gene sequence: CDR1 SQVTM, CDR2 ANQGSEA. CDR3 coding DNA: TGCAGCGTTGGAGGGGGCTCCTACAATGAGCAGTACTTC. This codes for CSVGGGSYNEQYF.

This chain uses TRBV7-2 with TRBJ1-2; D gene ambiguous. With 1 base removed from V and 0 bases from J, the gap between germline ends came to 9 bases. The germline V gene has CDR1 SGHTA and CDR2 FQGNSA. CDR3 size: 15 residues. The CDR3 region has the DNA TGTGCCAGCAGCTTAGAGGGCCAGACTAACTATGGCTACACCTTC. Encoded protein: CASSLEGQTNYGYTF.

This clonotype was counted only a few times. The chain uses TRBV4-3 and TRBJ2-3; 8 bases line up with TRBD2. CDR1 and CDR2 (germline): LGHNA, YSLEER. V shed 0 bases and J 0 bases; nucleotides not matched to a gene: 5. CDR3 length equals 17 residues. CDR3: CASSQDTSGASTDTQYF. As DNA, the CDR3 is TGCGCCAGCAGCCAAGATACTAGCGGCGCTAGCACAGATACGCAGTATTTT.

The V call is TRBV11-3, the J call TRBJ2-6; D is undetermined. The CDR3 consists of 16 residues. Deletions cut 0 bases from V and 0 bases from J, with 6 bases between. Germline V lookup: CDR1 SGHNT, CDR2 YENEEA. CDR3 protein: CASSLDPGSGANVLTF. CDR3 nucleotide sequence: TGTGCCAGCAGCTTAGATCCGGGCTCTGGGGCCAACGTCCTGACTTTC.

V usage is TRBV21-1 and J usage is TRBJ1-2; TRBD1 was called by the table and not checked on the DNA. TRBV21-1 is a pseudogene locus. This CDR3 has 17 residues. In DNA, the CDR3 is TGTGCCAGCAGCAAAGAGGAGTGCAGACAGGCCAGTAGTAGCTACACCTTC. Protein: CASSKEECRQASSSYTF.

J is TRBJ2-1 and V is TRBV20-1; weak D call: TRBD1 (5 bases). V lost 0 bases and J 3 bases, leaving 12 bases between the germline ends. Germline V gives CDR1 DFQATT, CDR2 SNEGSKA (reference sequence). This CDR3 is built from 15 residues. In nucleotides, the CDR3 is TGCAGTGCTAGAGAAGGGGTATTGGGCTACAATGAGCAGTTCTTC. Translating gives CSAREGVLGYNEQFF.

In regard to this clonotype: A junction boundary mismatches the germline segment, possibly from a read error. The V gene is TRBV20-1, the J gene TRBJ2-7; 9 bases agree with TRBD2. Germline V gene sequence: CDR1 DFQATT, CDR2 SNEGSKA (reference sequence). This CDR3 region has 16 residues. DNA for the CDR3: TGCAGTGCTAGAAGTAGGGCGGGAGGGCCATCCTACGAGCAGTGCTTC. Protein sequence: CSARSRAGGPSYEQCF.

This clonotype was detected a few times. The gene calls are TRBV7-9 and TRBJ2-4; D may be TRBD1 or TRBD2 (5 bases each). Trimming shortened V by 4 bases and J by 0 bases, and 13 bases separated the two germline ends. The length of the CDR3 is 16 residues. Per germline, CDR1 SEHNR and CDR2 FQNEAQ (reference sequence). In nucleotides, the CDR3 is TGTGCCAGCAGCTCTCCCGAAGGGACAGCCAAAAACATTCAGTACTTC. Its protein product is CASSSPEGTAKNIQYF.

The chain employs TRBV14 and TRBJ2-1; unclear D gene. The CDR3 covers 12 residues. CDR1 is SGHDN and CDR2 is FVKESK in the germline V gene. Trimming took off 4 bases at V and 9 bases at J, with 10 bases between the two ends. The CDR3 reads CASSLRDTEQFF. The CDR3 DNA sequence: TGTGCCAGCAGCCTCAGAGACACTGAGCAGTTCTTC.

Here the CDR3 DNA reads TGTGCCAGCAGTGACTTGGTGGCAGGGGACCCAAGGGGCTACACCTTC. Its translation: CASSDLVAGDPRGYTF. The V call is TRBV6-4, the J call TRBJ1-2; tentatively, D is TRBD1 (6 bases). There are 16 residues in the CDR3. Per the germline V gene, CDR1 is MRHNA and CDR2 is SNTAGT. V was pared by 1 base and J by 8 bases, with 20 bases between.

The chain joins TRBV4-3 to TRBJ1-5, with 7 bases lining up with TRBD1. The germline CDR1 and CDR2 sequences are LGHNA and YSLEER. CDR3 size: 17 residues. V lost 4 bases and J lost 4; bases outside the gene matches: 13. CDR3 sequence (DNA): TGCGCCAGCAGCCTCAGCCTAGTTGACAGGGTTAATCAGCCCCAGCATTTT. It encodes CASSLSLVDRVNQPQHF.

The genes are TRBV15 and TRBJ2-1, with D perhaps matching TRBD2 (6 bases). Germline values: CDR1 LNHNV, CDR2 YYDKDF (reference sequence). This CDR3 is built from 15 residues. V was trimmed by 1 base and J by 7 bases, leaving 14 bases between them. CDR3 sequence (DNA): TGTGCCACCAGCAGAGGTCCGGGACTGGTAAATGAGCAGTTCTTC. This sequence encodes CATSRGPGLVNEQFF.